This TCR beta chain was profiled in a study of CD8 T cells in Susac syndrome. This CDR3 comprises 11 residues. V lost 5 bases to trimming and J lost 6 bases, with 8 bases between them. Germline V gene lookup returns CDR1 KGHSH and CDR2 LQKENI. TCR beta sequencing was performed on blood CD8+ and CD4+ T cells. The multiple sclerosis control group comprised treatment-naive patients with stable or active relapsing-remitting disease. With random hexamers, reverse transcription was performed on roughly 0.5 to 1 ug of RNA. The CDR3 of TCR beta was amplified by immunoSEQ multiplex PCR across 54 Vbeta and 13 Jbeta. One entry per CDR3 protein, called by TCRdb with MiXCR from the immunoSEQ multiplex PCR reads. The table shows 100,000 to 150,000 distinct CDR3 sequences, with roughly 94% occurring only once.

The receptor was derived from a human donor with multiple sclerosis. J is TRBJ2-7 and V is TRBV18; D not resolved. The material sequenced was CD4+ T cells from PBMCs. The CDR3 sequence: CASSDLAEQYF. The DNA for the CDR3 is TGTGCCAGCTCAGACCTCGCCGAGCAGTACTTC.